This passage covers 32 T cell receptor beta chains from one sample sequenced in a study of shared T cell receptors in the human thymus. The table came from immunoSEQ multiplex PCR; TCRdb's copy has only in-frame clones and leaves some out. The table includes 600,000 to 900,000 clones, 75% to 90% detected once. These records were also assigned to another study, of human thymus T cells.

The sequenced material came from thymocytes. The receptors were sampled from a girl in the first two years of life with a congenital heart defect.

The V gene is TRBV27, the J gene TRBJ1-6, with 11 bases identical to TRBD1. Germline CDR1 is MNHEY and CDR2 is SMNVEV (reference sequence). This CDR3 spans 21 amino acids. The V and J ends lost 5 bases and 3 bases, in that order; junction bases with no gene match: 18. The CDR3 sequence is CASSLFKPGQGVSFYNSPLHF. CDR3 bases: TGTGCCAGCAGTCTATTCAAACCGGGACAGGGGGTTTCCTTCTATAATTCACCCCTCCACTTT.

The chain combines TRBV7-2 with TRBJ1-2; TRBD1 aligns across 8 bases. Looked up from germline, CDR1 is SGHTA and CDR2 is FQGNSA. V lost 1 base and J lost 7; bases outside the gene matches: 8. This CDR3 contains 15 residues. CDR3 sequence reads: CASSLESTGESGYTF. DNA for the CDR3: TGTGCCAGCAGCTTAGAATCGACAGGGGAATCTGGCTACACCTTC.

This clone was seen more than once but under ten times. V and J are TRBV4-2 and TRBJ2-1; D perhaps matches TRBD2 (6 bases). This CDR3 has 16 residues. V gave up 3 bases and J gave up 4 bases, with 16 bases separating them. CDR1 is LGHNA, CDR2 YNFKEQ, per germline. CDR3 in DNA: TGTGCCAGCAGCCACCTGAAGGGACTGAAGTACAATGAGCAGTTCTTC. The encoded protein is CASSHLKGLKYNEQFF.

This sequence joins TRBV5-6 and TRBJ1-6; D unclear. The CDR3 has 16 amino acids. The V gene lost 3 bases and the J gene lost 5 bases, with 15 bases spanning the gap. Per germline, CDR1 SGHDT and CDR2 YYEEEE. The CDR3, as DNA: TGTGCCAGCAGCTCACTACATAAACGGAATAATTCACCCCTCCACTTT. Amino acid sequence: CASSSLHKRNNSPLHF.

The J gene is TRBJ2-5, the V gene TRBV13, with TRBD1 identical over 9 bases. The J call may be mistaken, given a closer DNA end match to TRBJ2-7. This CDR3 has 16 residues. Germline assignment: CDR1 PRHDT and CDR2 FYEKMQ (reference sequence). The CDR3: CASSLGLVGQGSEQYF. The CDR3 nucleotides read TGTGCCAGCAGCTTAGGTCTAGTGGGACAGGGTAGCGAGCAGTACTTC.

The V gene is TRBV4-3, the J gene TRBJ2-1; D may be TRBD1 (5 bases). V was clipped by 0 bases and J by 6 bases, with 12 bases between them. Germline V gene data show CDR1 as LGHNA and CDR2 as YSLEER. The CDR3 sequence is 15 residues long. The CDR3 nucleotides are TGCGCCAGCAGCCAAGATCTCGGCGACAGCAATGAGCAGTTCTTC. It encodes CASSQDLGDSNEQFF.

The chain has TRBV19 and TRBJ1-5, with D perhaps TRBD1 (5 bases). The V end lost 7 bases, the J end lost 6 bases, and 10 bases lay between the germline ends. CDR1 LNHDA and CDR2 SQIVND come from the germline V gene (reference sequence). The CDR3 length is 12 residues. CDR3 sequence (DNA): TGTGCCAGTATGGGGCGGGGTCAGCCCCAGCATTTT. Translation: CASMGRGQPQHF.

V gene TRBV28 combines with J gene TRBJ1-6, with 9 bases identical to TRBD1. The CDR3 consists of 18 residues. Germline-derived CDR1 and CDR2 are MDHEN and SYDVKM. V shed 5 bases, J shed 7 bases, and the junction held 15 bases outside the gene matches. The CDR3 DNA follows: TGTGCCAGCAGTCAACCCGTGAAATTGACAGGGGGGAATTCACCCCTCCACTTT. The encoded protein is CASSQPVKLTGGNSPLHF.

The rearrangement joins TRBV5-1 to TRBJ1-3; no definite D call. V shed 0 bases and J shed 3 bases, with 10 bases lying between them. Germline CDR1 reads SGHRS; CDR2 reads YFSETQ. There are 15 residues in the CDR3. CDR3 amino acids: CASSLEAGYGNTIYF. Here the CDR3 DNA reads TGCGCCAGCAGCTTGGAGGCAGGCTATGGAAACACCATATATTTT.

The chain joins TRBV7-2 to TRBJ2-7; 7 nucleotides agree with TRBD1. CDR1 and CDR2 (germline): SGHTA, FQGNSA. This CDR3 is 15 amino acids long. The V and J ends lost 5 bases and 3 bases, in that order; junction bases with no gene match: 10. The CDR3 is CASSKDRIQDYEQYF. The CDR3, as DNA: TGTGCCAGCAGCAAGGACAGGATTCAGGACTACGAGCAGTACTTC.

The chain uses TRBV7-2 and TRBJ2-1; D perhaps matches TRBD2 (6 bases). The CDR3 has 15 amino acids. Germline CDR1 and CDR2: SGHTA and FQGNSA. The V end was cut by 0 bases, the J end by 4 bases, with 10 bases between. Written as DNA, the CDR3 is TGTGCCAGCAGCTTAGCATGGGACTCGTACAATGAGCAGTTCTTC. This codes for CASSLAWDSYNEQFF.

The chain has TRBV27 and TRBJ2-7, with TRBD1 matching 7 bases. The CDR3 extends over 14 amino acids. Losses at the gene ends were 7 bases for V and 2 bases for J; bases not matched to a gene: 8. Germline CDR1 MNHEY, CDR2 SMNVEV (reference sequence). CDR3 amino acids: CASNGDSRPYEQYF. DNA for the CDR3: TGTGCCAGCAACGGGGACAGCCGACCCTACGAGCAGTACTTC.

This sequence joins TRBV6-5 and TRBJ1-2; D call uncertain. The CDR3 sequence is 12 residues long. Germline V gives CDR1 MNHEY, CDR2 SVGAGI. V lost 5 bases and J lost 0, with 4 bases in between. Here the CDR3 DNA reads TGTGCCAGCAGTGAGGCTAACTATGGCTACACCTTC. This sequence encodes CASSEANYGYTF.

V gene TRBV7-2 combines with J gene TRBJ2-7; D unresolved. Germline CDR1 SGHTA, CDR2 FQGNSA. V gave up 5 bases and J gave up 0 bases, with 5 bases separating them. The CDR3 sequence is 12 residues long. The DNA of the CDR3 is TGTGCCAGCAGCCAAAACTCCTACGAGCAGTACTTC. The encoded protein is CASSQNSYEQYF. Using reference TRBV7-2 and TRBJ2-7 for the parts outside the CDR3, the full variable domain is GAGVSQSPSNKVTEKGKDVELRCDPISGHTALYWYRQSLGQGLEFLIYFQGNSAPDKSGLPSDRFSAERTGGSVSTLTIQRTQQEDSAVYLCASSQNSYEQYFGPGTRLTVT.

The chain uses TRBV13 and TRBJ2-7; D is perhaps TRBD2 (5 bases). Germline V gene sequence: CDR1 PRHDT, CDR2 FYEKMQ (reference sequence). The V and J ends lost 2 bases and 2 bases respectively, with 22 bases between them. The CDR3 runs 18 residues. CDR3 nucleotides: TGTGCCAGCAGCTTAAGTCTTAAGTCAGGACTGGACGCCTACGAGCAGTACTTC. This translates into CASSLSLKSGLDAYEQYF. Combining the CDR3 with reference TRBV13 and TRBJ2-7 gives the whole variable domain AAGVIQSPRHLIKEKRETATLKCYPIPRHDTVYWYQQGPGQDPQFLISFYEKMQSDKGSIPDRFSAQQFSDYHSELNMSSLELGDSALYFCASSLSLKSGLDAYEQYFGPGTRLTVT.

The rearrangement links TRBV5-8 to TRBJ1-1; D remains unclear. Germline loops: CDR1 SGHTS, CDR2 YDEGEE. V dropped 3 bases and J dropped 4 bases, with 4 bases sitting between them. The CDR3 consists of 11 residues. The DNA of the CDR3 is TGTGCCAGCAGCTCTGTCACTGAAGCTTTCTTT. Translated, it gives CASSSVTEAFF.

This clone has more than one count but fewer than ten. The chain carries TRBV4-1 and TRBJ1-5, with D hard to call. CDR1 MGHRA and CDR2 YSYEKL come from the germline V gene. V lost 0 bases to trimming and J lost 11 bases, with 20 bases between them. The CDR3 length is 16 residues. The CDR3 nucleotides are TGCGCCAGCAGCCAAGATCTCGACAATTCCGTGTGGGCCCAGCATTTT. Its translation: CASSQDLDNSVWAQHF.

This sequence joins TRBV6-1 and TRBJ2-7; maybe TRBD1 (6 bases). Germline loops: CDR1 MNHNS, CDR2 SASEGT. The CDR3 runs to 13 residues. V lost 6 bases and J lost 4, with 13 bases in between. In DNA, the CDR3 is TGTGCCAGCAGCTACAGGGTAAGGTACGAGCAGTACTTC. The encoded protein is CASSYRVRYEQYF.

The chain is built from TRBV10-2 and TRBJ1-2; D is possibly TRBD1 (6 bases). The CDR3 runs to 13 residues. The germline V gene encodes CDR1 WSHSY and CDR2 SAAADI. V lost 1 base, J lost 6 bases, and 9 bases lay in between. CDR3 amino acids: CASSELRTDGYTF. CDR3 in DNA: TGCGCCAGCAGTGAGTTAAGGACAGATGGCTACACCTTC.

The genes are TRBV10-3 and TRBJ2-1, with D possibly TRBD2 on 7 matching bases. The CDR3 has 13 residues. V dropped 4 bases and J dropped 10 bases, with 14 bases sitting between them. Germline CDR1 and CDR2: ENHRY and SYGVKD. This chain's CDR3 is CAISGGGAGEQFF. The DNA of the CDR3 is TGTGCCATCAGTGGTGGGGGGGCTGGAGAGCAGTTCTTC.

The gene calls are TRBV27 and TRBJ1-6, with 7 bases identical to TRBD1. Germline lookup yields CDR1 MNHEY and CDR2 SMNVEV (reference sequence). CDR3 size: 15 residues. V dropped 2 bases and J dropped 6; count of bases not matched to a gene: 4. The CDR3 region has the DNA TGTGCCAGCAGTTTAAAGACAGGGTCTAATTCACCCCTCCACTTT. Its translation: CASSLKTGSNSPLHF.

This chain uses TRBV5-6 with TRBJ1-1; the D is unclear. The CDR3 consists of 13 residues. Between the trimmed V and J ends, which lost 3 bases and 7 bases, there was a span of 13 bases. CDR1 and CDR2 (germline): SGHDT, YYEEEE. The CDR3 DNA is TGTGCCAGCAGCTCCAGAGGGCGGGGTGAAGCTTTCTTT. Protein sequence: CASSSRGRGEAFF.

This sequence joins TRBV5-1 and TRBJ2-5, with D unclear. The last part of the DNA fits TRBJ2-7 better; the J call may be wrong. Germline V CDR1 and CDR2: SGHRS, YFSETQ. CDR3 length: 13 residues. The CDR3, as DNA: TGCGCCAGCAGCTTGGTCGCCGTATACGAGCAGTACTTC. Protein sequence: CASSLVAVYEQYF.

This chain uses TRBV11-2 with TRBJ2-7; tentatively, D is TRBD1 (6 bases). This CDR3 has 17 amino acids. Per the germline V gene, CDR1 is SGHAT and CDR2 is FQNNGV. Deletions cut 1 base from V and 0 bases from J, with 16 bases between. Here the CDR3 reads CASSLAKDSDFSYEQYF. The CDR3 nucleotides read TGTGCCAGCAGCTTAGCCAAGGACAGCGACTTCTCCTACGAGCAGTACTTC.

The CDR3 nucleotides are TGCGCCAGCAGCTTGCCGATACAGGGGGTTTCGGATGGCTACACCTTC. Encoded protein: CASSLPIQGVSDGYTF. This rearrangement joins TRBV5-1 to TRBJ1-2; TRBD1 matches 8 bases. Germline CDR1 SGHRS, CDR2 YFSETQ. V was clipped by 1 base and J by 6 bases; unmatched bases: 11. The CDR3 is made up of 16 amino acids.

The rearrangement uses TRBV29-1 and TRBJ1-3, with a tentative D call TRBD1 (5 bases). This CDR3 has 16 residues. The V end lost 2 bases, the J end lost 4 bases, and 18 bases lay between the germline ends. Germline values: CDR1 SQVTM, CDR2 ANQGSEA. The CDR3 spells CSVELPGGANGNTIYF. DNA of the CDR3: TGCAGCGTTGAACTTCCCGGGGGAGCTAACGGAAACACCATATATTTT.

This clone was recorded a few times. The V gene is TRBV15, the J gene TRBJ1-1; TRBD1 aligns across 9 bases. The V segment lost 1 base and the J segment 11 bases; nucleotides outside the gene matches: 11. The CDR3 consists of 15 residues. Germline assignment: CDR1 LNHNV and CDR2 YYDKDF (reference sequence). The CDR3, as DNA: TGTGCCACCAGCAGAGTTCCGGGACAGGGTATAATGGCTTTCTTT. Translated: CATSRVPGQGIMAFF.

CDR3 nucleotide sequence: TGTGCCAGCAGGCCGGAGGGGGGGGGAGCAGATACGCAGTATTTT. It translates to CASRPEGGGADTQYF. The chain recombines TRBV6-6 with TRBJ2-3, with a possible D match to TRBD2 (7 bases). The CDR3 length is 15 residues. V dropped 6 bases and J dropped 4 bases, with 17 bases sitting between them. Germline V gene lookup returns CDR1 MNHNY and CDR2 SVGAGI (reference sequence).

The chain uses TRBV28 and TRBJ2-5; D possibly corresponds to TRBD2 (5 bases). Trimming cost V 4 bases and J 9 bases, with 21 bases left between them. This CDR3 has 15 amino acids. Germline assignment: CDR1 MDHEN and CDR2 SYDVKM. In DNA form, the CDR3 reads TGTGCCAGCAGTTACCCGCTGGGTCTCCACGGGGCCCAGTACTTC. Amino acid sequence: CASSYPLGLHGAQYF.

The CDR3 DNA reads TGTGCCAGCACAAACCGAGGGGGACAGGGCTTCTACGAGCAGTACTTC. Translated, it gives CASTNRGGQGFYEQYF. V is TRBV25-1 and J is TRBJ2-7, with 9 bases lining up with TRBD1. V lost 7 bases to trimming and J lost 3 bases; unmatched junction nucleotides: 13. This CDR3 is 16 amino acids long. Germline CDR1 is MGHDK and CDR2 is SYGVNS.

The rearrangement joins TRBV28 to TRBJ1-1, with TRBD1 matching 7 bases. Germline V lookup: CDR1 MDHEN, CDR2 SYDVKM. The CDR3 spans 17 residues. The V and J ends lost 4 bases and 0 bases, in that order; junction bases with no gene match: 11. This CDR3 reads CASSSKGQTVMNTEAFF. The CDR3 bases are TGTGCCAGCAGTTCGAAGGGACAGACCGTTATGAACACTGAAGCTTTCTTT.

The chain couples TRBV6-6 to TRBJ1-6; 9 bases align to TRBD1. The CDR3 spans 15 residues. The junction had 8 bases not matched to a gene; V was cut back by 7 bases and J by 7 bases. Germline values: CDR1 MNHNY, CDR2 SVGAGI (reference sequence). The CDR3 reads CASKPTGGLNSPLHF. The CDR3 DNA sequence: TGTGCCAGCAAACCCACAGGGGGCTTAAATTCACCCCTCCACTTT.